Shown below are 32 T cell receptor beta chains from a single sample sequenced in a study of CD8 T cells in Susac syndrome. After extraction with the RNeasy kit, about 0.5 to 1 ug of the RNA was reverse transcribed using random hexamers. In TCRdb, the immunoSEQ multiplex PCR reads were re-called with MiXCR into one record per CDR3 protein. The repertoire holds roughly 190,000 distinct CDR3 sequences, around 96% seen once, with over 0.08% in the top ten. The sample was CD4+ T cells from PBMCs. The receptors shown here come from a human donor in good health.

The chain joins TRBV5-1 to TRBJ2-1, with D possibly called TRBD1 or TRBD2 (5 bases each). V was trimmed by 0 bases and J by 7 bases, leaving 14 bases between them. Germline loops: CDR1 SGHRS, CDR2 YFSETQ. The CDR3 spans 15 residues. The CDR3 DNA reads TGCGCCAGCAGCTTGGCCCCCGGGACCAATAATGAGCAGTTCTTC. It specifies CASSLAPGTNNEQFF.

The chain combines TRBV27 with TRBJ1-2, with 9 bases that match TRBD1. This CDR3 is built from 15 residues. The J segment lost 4 bases and the V segment lost 3 bases, leaving 6 bases of the junction unmatched. Germline CDR1 is MNHEY and CDR2 is SMNVEV (reference sequence). The DNA of the CDR3 is TGTGCCAGCAGTTTCAGGACAGGGGATATCTATGGCTACACCTTC. Its protein is CASSFRTGDIYGYTF.

The chain uses TRBV29-1 and TRBJ2-5; D not certain. The CDR3 sequence is 13 residues long. CDR1 is SQVTM and CDR2 is ANQGSEA in the germline V gene. Trimming removed 1 base from V and 2 bases from J, with 8 bases in between. The chain's CDR3 is CSVEVGRQETQYF. The CDR3 DNA reads TGCAGCGTTGAAGTGGGCCGTCAAGAGACCCAGTACTTC.

This chain uses TRBV18 with TRBJ1-2; the D gene is possibly TRBD1 (6 bases). The CDR3 runs to 13 residues. Germline V gene sequence: CDR1 KGHSH, CDR2 LQKENI. Deletions cut 3 bases from V and 8 bases from J, with 13 bases between. CDR3 nucleotides: TGTGCCAGCTCACCCGAGGGGGGCCGGGGCTACACCTTC. Its translation is CASSPEGGRGYTF.

CDR3 sequence reads: CASSVQGTTMNTEAFF. DNA of the CDR3: TGTGCCAGCTCCGTACAGGGGACCACTATGAACACTGAAGCTTTCTTT. This sequence joins TRBV18 and TRBJ1-1; 7 nucleotides match TRBD1. V was clipped by 6 bases and J by 0 bases; unmatched bases: 10. The germline gives CDR1 KGHSH, CDR2 LQKENI. The CDR3 spans 16 residues.

This clonotype has more than one count but fewer than ten. The gene calls are TRBV5-1 and TRBJ1-5; possible D gene TRBD1, 5 bases. Trimming cost V 4 bases and J 5 bases, with 10 bases left between them. Germline V CDR1 and CDR2: SGHRS, YFSETQ. The CDR3 loop spans 13 amino acids. CDR3 sequence: CASSQGWDQPQHF. In DNA, the CDR3 is TGCGCCAGCAGCCAGGGTTGGGATCAGCCCCAGCATTTT.

CDR3 DNA sequence: TGTGCCAGTAGTAGCTCCCACAGGGAAGGGAACACTGAAGCTTTCTTT. It specifies CASSSSHREGNTEAFF. This rearrangement joins TRBV19 to TRBJ1-1; a weak D match, TRBD1 (6 bases). Germline-derived CDR1 and CDR2 are LNHDA and SQIVND (reference sequence). V was cut by 4 bases and J by 1 base, with 16 bases left in between. There are 16 residues in the CDR3. Combining the CDR3 with reference TRBV19 and TRBJ1-1 gives the whole variable domain DGGITQSPKYLFRKEGQNVTLSCEQNLNHDAMYWYRQDPGQGLRLIYYSQIVNDFQKGDIAEGYSVSREKKESFPLTVTSAQKNPTAFYLCASSSSHREGNTEAFFGQGTRLTVV.

The table lists this clonotype with a count of one. The rearrangement uses TRBV7-2 and TRBJ2-3, with 13 nucleotides matching TRBD2. Germline assignment: CDR1 SGHTA and CDR2 FQGNSA. The trim removed 4 bases at V and 0 bases at J, leaving 4 bases unmatched. The CDR3 extends over 17 amino acids. Here the CDR3 DNA reads TGTGCCAGCAGCTCGCGGACTAGCGGGGGAAGCACAGATACGCAGTATTTT. This gives the protein CASSSRTSGGSTDTQYF.

The chain joins TRBV29-1 to TRBJ1-1; D possibly corresponds to TRBD1 (5 bases). Germline assignment: CDR1 SQVTM and CDR2 ANQGSEA. V was clipped by 8 bases and J by 4 bases, with 14 bases between them. This CDR3 has 12 residues. The CDR3 sequence: CSCLSGGTEAFF. DNA of the CDR3: TGCAGCTGCCTTTCGGGGGGCACTGAAGCTTTCTTT.

The V call is TRBV29-1, the J call TRBJ2-7; 8 bases map to TRBD1. V lost 7 bases to trimming and J lost 5 bases; unmatched junction nucleotides: 7. The CDR3 has 12 amino acids. Germline CDR1 is SQVTM and CDR2 is ANQGSEA. The CDR3 DNA sequence: TGCAGCGCCTGGGACAGGCCGGACGAGCAGTACTTC. It encodes CSAWDRPDEQYF.

The rearrangement uses TRBV3-1 and TRBJ2-5, with TRBD2 matching 8 bases. The CDR3 spans 15 residues. J gave up 5 bases and V 0 bases, and 5 bases lay outside the gene matches. Germline CDR1 and CDR2: LGHDT and YNNKEL (reference sequence). The CDR3 DNA reads TGTGCCAGCAGCCAAGAATGGCTAGCGGGTGAGACCCAGTACTTC. Its protein product is CASSQEWLAGETQYF.

V gene TRBV12-3 or TRBV12-4 combines with J gene TRBJ2-1, with D perhaps TRBD2 (5 bases). V was shortened by 4 bases and J by 5 bases, with 15 bases between the two germline ends. This CDR3 is built from 15 residues. In nucleotides, the CDR3 is TGTGCCAGCAGTTCGCTTTTAGCGTTCCACAATGAGCAGTTCTTC. Translation: CASSSLLAFHNEQFF.

The gene calls are TRBV30 and TRBJ2-7; possible D gene TRBD1, 6 bases. This CDR3 has 14 amino acids. Per germline, CDR1 GTSNPN and CDR2 SVGIG (reference sequence). Trimming took off 6 bases at V and 2 bases at J, with 17 bases between the two ends. As DNA, the CDR3 is TGTGCCTGTGGGGGCGGGTTTTACCCCTACGAGCAGTACTTC. It encodes CACGGGFYPYEQYF.

This clonotype was picked up one time. The chain joins TRBV4-2 to TRBJ2-7, with TRBD2 matching 7 bases. The germline CDR1 and CDR2 sequences are LGHNA and YNFKEQ. This CDR3 is built from 14 residues. With 2 bases clipped from V and 0 bases from J, the junction kept 1 base outside the gene matches. The CDR3 reads CASSQSGNSYEQYF. The DNA for the CDR3 is TGTGCCAGCAGCCAAAGCGGGAACTCCTACGAGCAGTACTTC.

The chain is built from TRBV29-1 and TRBJ2-1, with D possibly matching TRBD2 (5 bases). Trimming pared 7 bases from V and 8 bases from J, leaving 21 bases between. The CDR3 is 14 amino acids. Germline V lookup: CDR1 SQVTM, CDR2 ANQGSEA. The CDR3 is CSAKASSSSHEQFF. The CDR3 DNA sequence: TGCAGCGCCAAGGCCTCATCTAGCTCCCATGAGCAGTTCTTC.

The CDR3 coding sequence is TGTGCCAGCAGCCAAGCCGGGACTAGCGACGCGGATGAGCAGTTCTTC. Translating it yields CASSQAGTSDADEQFF. This rearrangement joins TRBV4-2 to TRBJ2-1; 10 bases fit TRBD2. CDR1 is LGHNA and CDR2 is YNFKEQ in the germline V gene. The CDR3 extends over 16 amino acids. Losses at the gene ends were 1 base for V and 8 bases for J; bases not matched to a gene: 8.

The V gene is TRBV27, the J gene TRBJ2-1, with D perhaps matching TRBD2 (6 bases). Per the germline V gene, CDR1 is MNHEY and CDR2 is SMNVEV (reference sequence). V lost 4 bases to trimming and J lost 2 bases, with 18 bases between them. The CDR3 length is 17 residues. The CDR3 is CASSSSPRETTYNEQFF. CDR3 bases: TGTGCCAGCAGTTCTAGTCCGCGGGAAACCACCTACAATGAGCAGTTCTTC.

The J gene is TRBJ2-5, the V gene TRBV7-2, with 10 bases that match TRBD2. Losses at the gene ends were 4 bases for V and 3 bases for J; bases not matched to a gene: 5. The CDR3 has 15 residues. The germline gives CDR1 SGHTA, CDR2 FQGNSA. CDR3 amino acids: CASSSWTSGKETQYF. CDR3 DNA sequence: TGTGCCAGCAGCTCTTGGACTAGCGGAAAAGAGACCCAGTACTTC.

J is TRBJ2-1 and V is TRBV12-3 or TRBV12-4, with D perhaps assigned TRBD1 or TRBD2 (5 bases each). This CDR3 is built from 16 residues. V lost 3 bases and J 4 bases, leaving 16 bases between the germline ends. The CDR3 here is CASSFSTAGTYNEQFF. CDR3 in DNA: TGTGCCAGCAGTTTTTCGACTGCTGGGACGTACAATGAGCAGTTCTTC.

The rearrangement joins TRBV9 to TRBJ2-7; 8 bases agree with TRBD2. Germline values: CDR1 SGDLS, CDR2 YYNGEE. The CDR3 contains 17 residues. The V and J ends lost 2 bases and 5 bases, in that order; junction bases with no gene match: 15. As DNA, the CDR3 is TGTGCCAGCAGCGTTGCGCCCCCCGAAAGCGGGAGCCACGAGCAGTACTTC. Translated, it gives CASSVAPPESGSHEQYF.

The chain uses TRBV25-1 and TRBJ1-1; 7 nucleotides align to TRBD1. The V gene's germline CDR1 is MGHDK and CDR2 SYGVNS. J gave up 0 bases and V 5 bases, and 3 bases lay outside the gene matches. This CDR3 has 14 residues. The CDR3 reads CASSTGVLNTEAFF. The DNA for the CDR3 is TGTGCCAGCAGTACAGGGGTCTTGAACACTGAAGCTTTCTTT.

The chain is built from TRBV6-5 and TRBJ1-2; D uncertain. Germline CDR1 and CDR2: MNHEY and SVGAGI. Trimming stripped 8 bases from V and 4 bases from J, with 20 bases between. The CDR3 extends over 15 amino acids. This CDR3 reads CASSAAGGSVYGYTF. CDR3 sequence (DNA): TGTGCCAGCTCTGCAGCGGGTGGCAGTGTCTATGGCTACACCTTC.

Here the CDR3 DNA reads TGCAGCGTTGAGGCAGGAGCCTACGAGCAGTACTTC. This encodes CSVEAGAYEQYF. V gene TRBV29-1 combines with J gene TRBJ2-7; D is uncertain. Germline CDR1 and CDR2: SQVTM and ANQGSEA. This CDR3 region has 12 residues. V lost 3 bases to trimming and J lost 2 bases, with 8 bases between them.

The chain employs TRBV20-1 and TRBJ2-7, with D possibly TRBD2 on 7 matching bases. The V and J ends lost 5 bases and 10 bases respectively, with 15 bases between them. CDR1 DFQATT and CDR2 SNEGSKA come from the germline V gene (reference sequence). The CDR3 has 11 residues. The DNA for the CDR3 is TGCAGTGCTGGGGGGGGCAGCGTCCAGTACTTC. This codes for CSAGGGSVQYF.

The chain links TRBV29-1 to TRBJ2-3; 11 bases map to TRBD2. The length of the CDR3 is 14 residues. Germline assignment: CDR1 SQVTM and CDR2 ANQGSEA. Trimming cost V 4 bases and J 1 base; bases outside gene matches: 1. The DNA for the CDR3 is TGCAGCGTTGGGGGACTAGCGGGCACAGATACGCAGTATTTT. The encoded protein is CSVGGLAGTDTQYF.

This chain connects TRBV23-1 to TRBJ1-2; D not certain. TRBV23-1 carries the ORF label, with uncertain function. The CDR3 consists of 12 residues. V gave up 2 bases and J gave up 5 bases, with 6 bases separating them. CDR3 region: CASSQGRYGYTF. For the CDR3, the DNA is TGCGCCAGCAGTCAAGGGCGGTATGGCTACACCTTC.

The chain recombines TRBV20-1 with TRBJ2-7, with D possibly TRBD2 on 6 matching bases. Per the germline V gene, CDR1 is DFQATT and CDR2 is SNEGSKA (reference sequence). V shed 6 bases and J shed 2 bases, with 17 bases lying between them. The length of the CDR3 is 14 residues. In DNA form, the CDR3 reads TGCAGTGCGGTTGGGACTCATCCCCCCTACGAGCAGTACTTC. Its translation is CSAVGTHPPYEQYF.

V gene TRBV19 combines with J gene TRBJ2-1; 9 bases agree with TRBD2. The CDR3 sequence is 16 residues long. The germline V gene has CDR1 LNHDA and CDR2 SQIVND (reference sequence). With 7 bases clipped from V and 2 bases from J, the junction kept 9 bases outside the gene matches. The chain's CDR3 is CASMLSLAGPYNEQFF. In DNA form, the CDR3 reads TGTGCCAGTATGCTCTCCCTAGCGGGACCCTACAATGAGCAGTTCTTC.

CDR3 region: CASRSARDEQYF. The CDR3 nucleotides are TGTGCCAGCAGATCAGCGAGGGACGAGCAGTACTTC. V gene TRBV7-2 combines with J gene TRBJ2-7; the D gene is possibly TRBD2 (5 bases). The CDR3 consists of 12 residues. Trimming left V 6 bases short and J 5 bases short, with 11 bases between. The germline CDR1 and CDR2 sequences are SGHTA and FQGNSA.

This chain joins TRBV12-3 or TRBV12-4 and TRBJ1-5; D is uncertain. This CDR3 has 13 amino acids. Trimming removed 3 bases from V and 5 bases from J, with 8 bases in between. Here the CDR3 reads CASSLAGDQPQHF. CDR3 bases: TGTGCCAGCAGTTTGGCAGGAGATCAGCCCCAGCATTTT.

V gene TRBV20-1 combines with J gene TRBJ1-2; D is undetermined. CDR3 length: 11 residues. Trimming left V 3 bases short and J 7 bases short, with 9 bases between. Germline V CDR1 and CDR2: DFQATT, SNEGSKA (reference sequence). CDR3 sequence (DNA): TGCAGTGCTAGTGTCAGCCGTGGCTACACCTTC. Translation: CSASVSRGYTF.

This clonotype was found a few times. The chain combines TRBV7-9 with TRBJ2-1; no definite D call. The CDR3 contains 13 residues. In germline, CDR1 is SEHNR, CDR2 FQNEAQ (reference sequence). The V gene lost 1 base and the J gene lost 3 bases, with 4 bases spanning the gap. Here the CDR3 reads CASSLERYNEQFF. The CDR3 region has the DNA TGTGCCAGCAGCTTAGAGCGCTACAATGAGCAGTTCTTC.